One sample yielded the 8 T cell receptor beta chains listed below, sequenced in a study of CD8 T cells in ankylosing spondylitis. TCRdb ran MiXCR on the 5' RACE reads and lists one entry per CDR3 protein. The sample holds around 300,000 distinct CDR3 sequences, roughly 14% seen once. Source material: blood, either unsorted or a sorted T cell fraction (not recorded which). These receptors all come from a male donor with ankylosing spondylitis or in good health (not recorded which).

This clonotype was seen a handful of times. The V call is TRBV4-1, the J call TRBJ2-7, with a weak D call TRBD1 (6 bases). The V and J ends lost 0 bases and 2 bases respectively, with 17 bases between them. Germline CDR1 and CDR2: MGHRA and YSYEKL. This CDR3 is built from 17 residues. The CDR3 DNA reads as TGCGCCAGCAGCCAAGATAGGGCGGCAGGGGTAACCTACGAGCAGTACTTC. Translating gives CASSQDRAAGVTYEQYF.

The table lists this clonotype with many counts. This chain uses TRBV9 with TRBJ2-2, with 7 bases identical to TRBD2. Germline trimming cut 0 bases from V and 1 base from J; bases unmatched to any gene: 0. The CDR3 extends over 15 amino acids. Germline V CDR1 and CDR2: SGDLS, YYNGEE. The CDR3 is CASSVAGGNTGELFF. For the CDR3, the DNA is TGTGCCAGCAGCGTAGCGGGAGGGAACACCGGGGAGCTGTTTTTT.

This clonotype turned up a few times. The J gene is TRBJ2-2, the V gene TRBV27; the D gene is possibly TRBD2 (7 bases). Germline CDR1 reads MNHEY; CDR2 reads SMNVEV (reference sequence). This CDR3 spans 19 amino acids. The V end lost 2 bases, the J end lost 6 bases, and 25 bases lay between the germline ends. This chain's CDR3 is CASSLSSITGGGLAGELFF. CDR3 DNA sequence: TGTGCCAGCAGTTTAAGTTCGATTACGGGGGGCGGACTAGCCGGGGAGCTGTTTTTT.

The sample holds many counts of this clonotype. The CDR3 is CASSFEGRNTEAFF. CDR3 coding DNA: TGCGCCAGCAGCTTTGAGGGAAGGAACACTGAAGCTTTCTTT. The rearrangement links TRBV5-1 to TRBJ1-1; D gene uncertain. V lost 2 bases and J 1 base, leaving 9 bases between the germline ends. CDR1 is SGHRS and CDR2 is YFSETQ in the germline V gene. CDR3 length: 14 amino acids.

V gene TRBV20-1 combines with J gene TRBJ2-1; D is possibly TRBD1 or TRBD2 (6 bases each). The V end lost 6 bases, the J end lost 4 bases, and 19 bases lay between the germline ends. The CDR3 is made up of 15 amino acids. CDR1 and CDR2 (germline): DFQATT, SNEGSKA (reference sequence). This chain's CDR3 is CSAWVGGVSYNEQFF. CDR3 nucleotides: TGCAGTGCATGGGTCGGGGGCGTGAGTTACAATGAGCAGTTCTTC.

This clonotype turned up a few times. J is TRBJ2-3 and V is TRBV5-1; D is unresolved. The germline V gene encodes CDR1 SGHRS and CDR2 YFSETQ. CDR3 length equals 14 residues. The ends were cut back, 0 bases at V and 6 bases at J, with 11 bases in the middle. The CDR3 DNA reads TGCGCCAGCAGCTTGGAAGGGCCCGGGGATACGCAGTATTTT. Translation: CASSLEGPGDTQYF.

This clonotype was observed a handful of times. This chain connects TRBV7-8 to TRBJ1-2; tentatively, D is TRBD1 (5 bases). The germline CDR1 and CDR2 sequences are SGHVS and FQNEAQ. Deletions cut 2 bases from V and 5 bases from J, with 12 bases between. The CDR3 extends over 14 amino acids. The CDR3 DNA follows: TGTGCCAGCAGCTTAAGAGGGGCCGAGTATGGCTACACCTTC. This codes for CASSLRGAEYGYTF. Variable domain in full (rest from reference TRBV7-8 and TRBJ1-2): GAGVSQSPRYKVAKRGQDVALRCDPISGHVSLFWYQQALGQGPEFLTYFQNEAQLDKSGLPSDRFFAERPEGSVSTLKIQRTQQEDSAVYLCASSLRGAEYGYTFGSGTRLTVV.

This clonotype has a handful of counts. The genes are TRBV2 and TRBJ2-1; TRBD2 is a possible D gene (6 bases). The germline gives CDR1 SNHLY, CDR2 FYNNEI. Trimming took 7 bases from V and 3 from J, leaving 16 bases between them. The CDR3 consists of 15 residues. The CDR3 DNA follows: TGTGCCAGCACCGAGGCAGTGGGGGGCTACAATGAGCAGTTCTTC. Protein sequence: CASTEAVGGYNEQFF.